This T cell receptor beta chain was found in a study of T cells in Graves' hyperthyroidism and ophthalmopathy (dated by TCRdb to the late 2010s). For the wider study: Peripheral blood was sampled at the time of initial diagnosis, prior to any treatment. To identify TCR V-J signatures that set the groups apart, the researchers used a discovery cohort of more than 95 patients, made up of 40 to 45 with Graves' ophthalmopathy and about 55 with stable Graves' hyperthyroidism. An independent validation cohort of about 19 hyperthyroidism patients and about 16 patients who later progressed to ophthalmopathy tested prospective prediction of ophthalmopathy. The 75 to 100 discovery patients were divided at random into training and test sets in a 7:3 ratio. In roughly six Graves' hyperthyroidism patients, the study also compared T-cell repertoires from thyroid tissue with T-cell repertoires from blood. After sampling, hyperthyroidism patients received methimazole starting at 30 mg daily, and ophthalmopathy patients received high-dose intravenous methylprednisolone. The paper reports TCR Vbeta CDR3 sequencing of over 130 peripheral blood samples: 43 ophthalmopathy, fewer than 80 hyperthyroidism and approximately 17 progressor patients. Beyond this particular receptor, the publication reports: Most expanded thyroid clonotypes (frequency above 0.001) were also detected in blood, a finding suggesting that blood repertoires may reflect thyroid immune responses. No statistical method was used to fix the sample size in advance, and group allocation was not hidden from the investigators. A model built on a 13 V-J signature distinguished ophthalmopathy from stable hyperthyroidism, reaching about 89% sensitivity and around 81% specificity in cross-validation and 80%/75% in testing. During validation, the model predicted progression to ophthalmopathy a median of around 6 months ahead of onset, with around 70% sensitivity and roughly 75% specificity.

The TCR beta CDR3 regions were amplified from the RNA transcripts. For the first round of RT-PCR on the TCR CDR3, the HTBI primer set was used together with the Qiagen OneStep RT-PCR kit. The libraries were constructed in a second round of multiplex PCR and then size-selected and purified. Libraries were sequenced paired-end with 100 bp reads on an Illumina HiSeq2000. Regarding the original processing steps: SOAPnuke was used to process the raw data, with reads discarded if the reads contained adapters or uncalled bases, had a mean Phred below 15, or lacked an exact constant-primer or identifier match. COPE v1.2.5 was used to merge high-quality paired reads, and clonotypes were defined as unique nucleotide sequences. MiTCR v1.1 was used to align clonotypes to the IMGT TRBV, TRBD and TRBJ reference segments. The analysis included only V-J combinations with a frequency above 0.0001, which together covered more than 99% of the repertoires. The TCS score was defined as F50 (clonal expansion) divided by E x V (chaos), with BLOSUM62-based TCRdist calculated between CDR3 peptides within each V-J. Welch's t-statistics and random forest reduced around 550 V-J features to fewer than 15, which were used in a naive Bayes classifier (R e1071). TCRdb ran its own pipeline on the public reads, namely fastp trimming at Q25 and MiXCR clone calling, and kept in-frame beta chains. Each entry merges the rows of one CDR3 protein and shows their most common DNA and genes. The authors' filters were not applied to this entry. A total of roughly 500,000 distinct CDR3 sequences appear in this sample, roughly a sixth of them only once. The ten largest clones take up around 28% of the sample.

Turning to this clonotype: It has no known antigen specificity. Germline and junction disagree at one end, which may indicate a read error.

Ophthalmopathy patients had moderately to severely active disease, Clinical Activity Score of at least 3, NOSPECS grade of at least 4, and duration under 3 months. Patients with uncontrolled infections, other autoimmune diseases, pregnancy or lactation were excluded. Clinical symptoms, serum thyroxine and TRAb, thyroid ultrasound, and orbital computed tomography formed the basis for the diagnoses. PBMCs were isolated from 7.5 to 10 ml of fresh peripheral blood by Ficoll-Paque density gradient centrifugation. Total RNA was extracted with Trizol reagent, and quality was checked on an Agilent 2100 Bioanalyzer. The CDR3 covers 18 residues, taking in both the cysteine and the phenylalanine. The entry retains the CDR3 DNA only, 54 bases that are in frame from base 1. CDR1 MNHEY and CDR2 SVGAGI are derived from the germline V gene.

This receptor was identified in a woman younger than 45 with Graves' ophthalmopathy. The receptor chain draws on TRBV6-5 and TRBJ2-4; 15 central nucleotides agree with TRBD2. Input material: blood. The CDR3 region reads CASSLGLAGGTAKNIRYF. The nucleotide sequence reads TGTGCCAGCAGTTTGGGACTAGCGGGAGGTACAGCCAAAAACATTCGGTACTTC.